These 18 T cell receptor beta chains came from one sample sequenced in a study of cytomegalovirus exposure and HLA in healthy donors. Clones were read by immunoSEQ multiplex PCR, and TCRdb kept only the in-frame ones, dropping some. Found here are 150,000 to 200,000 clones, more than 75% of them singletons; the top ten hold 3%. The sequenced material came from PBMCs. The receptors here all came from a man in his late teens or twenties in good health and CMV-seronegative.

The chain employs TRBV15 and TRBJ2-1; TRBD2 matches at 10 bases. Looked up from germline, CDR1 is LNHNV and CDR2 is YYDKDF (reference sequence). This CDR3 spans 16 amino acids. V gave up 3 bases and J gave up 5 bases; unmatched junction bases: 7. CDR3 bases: TGTGCCACCAGCAGTGGACTAGCGGATATTCACAATGAGCAGTTCTTC. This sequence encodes CATSSGLADIHNEQFF.

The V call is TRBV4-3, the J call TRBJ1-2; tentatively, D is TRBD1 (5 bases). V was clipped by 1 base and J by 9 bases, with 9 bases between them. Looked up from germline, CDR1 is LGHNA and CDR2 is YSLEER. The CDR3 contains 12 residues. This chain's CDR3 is CASSQGKGSYTF. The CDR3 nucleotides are TGCGCCAGCAGCCAAGGAAAGGGGAGCTACACCTTC.

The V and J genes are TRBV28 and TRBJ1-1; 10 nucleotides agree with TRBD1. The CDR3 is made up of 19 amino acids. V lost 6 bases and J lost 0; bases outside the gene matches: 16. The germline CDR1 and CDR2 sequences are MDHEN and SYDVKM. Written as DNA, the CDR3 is TGTGCCAGCAGAACGCCGGGACAGGGGATCCCCTACATGAACACTGAAGCTTTCTTT. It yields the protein CASRTPGQGIPYMNTEAFF.

CDR3 sequence (DNA): TGTGCCAGCAGCTTGGAGGGGGCAAGGGATCAGCCCCAGCATTTT. Its translation: CASSLEGARDQPQHF. The chain recombines TRBV5-4 with TRBJ1-5; the match to TRBD1 covers 7 bases. The CDR3 is 15 residues long. Germline CDR1 and CDR2: SGHNT and YYREEE (reference sequence). V lost 0 bases and J lost 5; bases outside the gene matches: 5.

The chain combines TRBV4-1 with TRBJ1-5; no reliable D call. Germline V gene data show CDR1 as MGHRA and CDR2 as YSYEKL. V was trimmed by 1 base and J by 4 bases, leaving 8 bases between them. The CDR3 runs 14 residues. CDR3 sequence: CASSQGKSNQPQHF. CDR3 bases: TGCGCCAGCAGCCAAGGTAAATCTAATCAGCCCCAGCATTTT.

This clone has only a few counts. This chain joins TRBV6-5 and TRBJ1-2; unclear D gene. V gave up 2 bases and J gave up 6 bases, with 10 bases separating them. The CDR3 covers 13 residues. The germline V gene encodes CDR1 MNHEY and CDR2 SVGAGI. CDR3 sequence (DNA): TGTGCCAGCAGTTACCCGGGAGGCGATGGCTACACCTTC. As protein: CASSYPGGDGYTF.

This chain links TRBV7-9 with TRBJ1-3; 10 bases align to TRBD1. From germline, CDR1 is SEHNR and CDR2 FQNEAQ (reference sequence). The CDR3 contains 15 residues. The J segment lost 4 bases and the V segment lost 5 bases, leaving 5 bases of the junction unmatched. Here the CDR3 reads CASSGGQGVGNTIYF. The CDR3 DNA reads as TGTGCCAGCAGCGGAGGACAGGGGGTCGGAAACACCATATATTTT. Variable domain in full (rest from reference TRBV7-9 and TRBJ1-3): DTGVSQNPRHKITKRGQNVTFRCDPISEHNRLYWYRQTLGQGPEFLTYFQNEAQLEKSRLLSDRFSAERPKGSFSTLEIQRTEQGDSAMYLCASSGGQGVGNTIYFGEGSWLTVV.

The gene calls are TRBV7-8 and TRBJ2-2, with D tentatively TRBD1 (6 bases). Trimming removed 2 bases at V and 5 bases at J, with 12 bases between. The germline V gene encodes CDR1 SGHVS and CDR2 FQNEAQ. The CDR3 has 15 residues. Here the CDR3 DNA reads TGTGCCAGCAGCTTAAGGGCAGGACAGACCGGGGAGCTGTTTTTT. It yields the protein CASSLRAGQTGELFF. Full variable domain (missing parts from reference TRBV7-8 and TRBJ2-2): GAGVSQSPRYKVAKRGQDVALRCDPISGHVSLFWYQQALGQGPEFLTYFQNEAQLDKSGLPSDRFFAERPEGSVSTLKIQRTQQEDSAVYLCASSLRAGQTGELFFGEGSRLTVL.

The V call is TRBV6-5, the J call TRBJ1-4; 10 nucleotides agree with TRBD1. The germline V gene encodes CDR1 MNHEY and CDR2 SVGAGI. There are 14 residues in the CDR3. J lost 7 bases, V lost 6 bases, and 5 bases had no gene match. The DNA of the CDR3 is TGTGCCAGCAGACCGACAGGGGGCGGTGAAAAACTGTTTTTT. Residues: CASRPTGGGEKLFF.

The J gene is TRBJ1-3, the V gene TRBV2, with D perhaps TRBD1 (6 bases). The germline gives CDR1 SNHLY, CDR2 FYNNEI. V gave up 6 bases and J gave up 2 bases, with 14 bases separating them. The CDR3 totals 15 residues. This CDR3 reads CASRATGNTGNTIYF. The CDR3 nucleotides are TGTGCCAGCAGGGCAACAGGGAACACTGGAAACACCATATATTTT.

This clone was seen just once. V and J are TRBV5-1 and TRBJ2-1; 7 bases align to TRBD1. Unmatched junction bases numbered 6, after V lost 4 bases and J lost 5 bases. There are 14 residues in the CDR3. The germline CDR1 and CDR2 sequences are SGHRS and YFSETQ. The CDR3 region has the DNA TGCGCCAGCAGCCCGACAGGGACCAACAATGAGCAGTTCTTC. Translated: CASSPTGTNNEQFF. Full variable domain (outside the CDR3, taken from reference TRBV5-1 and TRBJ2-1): KAGVTQTPRYLIKTRGQQVTLSCSPISGHRSVSWYQQTPGQGLQFLFEYFSETQRNKGNFPGRFSGRQFSNSRSEMNVSTLELGDSALYLCASSPTGTNNEQFFGPGTRLTVL.

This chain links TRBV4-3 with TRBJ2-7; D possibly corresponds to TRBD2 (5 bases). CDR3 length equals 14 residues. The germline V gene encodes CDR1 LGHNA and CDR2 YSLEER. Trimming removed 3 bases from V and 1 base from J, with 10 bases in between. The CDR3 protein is CASSQRVSSYEQYF. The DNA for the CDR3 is TGCGCCAGCAGCCAGCGGGTGTCGTCCTACGAGCAGTACTTC.

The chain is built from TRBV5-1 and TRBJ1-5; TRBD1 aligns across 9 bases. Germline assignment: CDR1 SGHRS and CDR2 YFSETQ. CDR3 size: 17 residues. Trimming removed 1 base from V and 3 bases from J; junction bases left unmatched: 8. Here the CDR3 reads CASSLTGTGKDNQPQHF. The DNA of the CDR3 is TGCGCCAGCAGCTTGACCGGGACAGGGAAGGACAATCAGCCCCAGCATTTT.

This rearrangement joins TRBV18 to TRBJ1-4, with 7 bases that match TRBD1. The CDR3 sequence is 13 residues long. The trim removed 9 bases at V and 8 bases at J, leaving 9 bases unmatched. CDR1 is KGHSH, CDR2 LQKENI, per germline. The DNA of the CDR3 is TGTGCCAGTTCGACAGGGTTGGAGGAAAAACTGTTTTTT. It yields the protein CASSTGLEEKLFF.

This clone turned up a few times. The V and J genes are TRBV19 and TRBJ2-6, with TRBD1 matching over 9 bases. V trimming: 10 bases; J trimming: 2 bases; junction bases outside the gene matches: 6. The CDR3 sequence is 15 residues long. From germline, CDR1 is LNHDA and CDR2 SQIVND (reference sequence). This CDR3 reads CATGQGLTGANVLTF. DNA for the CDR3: TGTGCCACCGGACAGGGGCTGACTGGGGCCAACGTCCTGACTTTC.

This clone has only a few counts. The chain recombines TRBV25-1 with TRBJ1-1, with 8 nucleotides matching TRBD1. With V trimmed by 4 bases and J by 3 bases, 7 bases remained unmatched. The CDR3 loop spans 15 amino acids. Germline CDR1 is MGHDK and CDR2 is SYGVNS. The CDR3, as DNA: TGTGCCAGCAGTGCTCAGACAGGGGCGGACACTGAAGCTTTCTTT. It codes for CASSAQTGADTEAFF.

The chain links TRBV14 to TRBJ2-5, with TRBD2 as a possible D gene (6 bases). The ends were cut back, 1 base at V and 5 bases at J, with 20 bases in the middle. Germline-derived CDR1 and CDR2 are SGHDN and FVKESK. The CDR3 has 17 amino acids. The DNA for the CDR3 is TGTGCCAGCAGCCAAGGCACCACTATGGGGAGGTGGGAGACCCAGTACTTC. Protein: CASSQGTTMGRWETQYF.

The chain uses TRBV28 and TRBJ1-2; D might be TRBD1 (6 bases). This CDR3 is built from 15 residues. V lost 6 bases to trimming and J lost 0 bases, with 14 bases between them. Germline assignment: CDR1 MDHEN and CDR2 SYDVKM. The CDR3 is CASRRTAGSNYGYTF. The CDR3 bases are TGTGCCAGCAGAAGGACAGCCGGGTCTAACTATGGCTACACCTTC.